The following is a T cell receptor (beta chain) sequence with its context. The germline V gene has CDR1 MDHEN and CDR2 SYDVKM. The V segment lost 2 bases and the J segment 10 bases; nucleotides outside the gene matches: 11. CDR3 size: 16 residues. Using immunoSEQ multiplex PCR, the repertoire was profiled, and TCRdb retains in-frame clones only, with some absent. The repertoire holds over 200,000 clones, with over 75% as singletons. The sample belongs to a study of blood T cell repertoires in COVID-19. As for the study in general: From T cells, B-cell-depleted T cells, or PBMCs came the material, which was cDNA or gDNA.

The chain uses TRBV28 and TRBJ2-1, with 10 nucleotides matching TRBD2. The sample was peripheral blood. The TCR originated in a human donor in a cohort sampled during active COVID-19. The CDR3 region is CASSLVFTSGTHEQFF. CDR3 bases: TGTGCCAGCAGTTTAGTGTTCACTAGCGGGACGCACGAGCAGTTCTTC.